The clone carrying this T cell receptor (beta chain) was picked up a small number of times. The data stem from a study of shared T cell receptors in the human thymus. Assay used: immunoSEQ multiplex PCR; TCRdb lists only in-frame clones, some missing. The table includes some 760,000 clones, approximately 85% detected once. Germline lookup yields CDR1 SGHDT and CDR2 YYEEEE. Trimming pared 6 bases from V and 2 bases from J, leaving 24 bases between. The CDR3 is made up of 17 amino acids. The sample was also linked to a second study, of human thymus T cells.

Sequenced material: thymocytes. The rearrangement uses TRBV5-6 and TRBJ2-7; D may be TRBD1 (6 bases). The clonotype originates from a girl less than two years old with a congenital heart defect. The CDR3: CASISAGANEATYEQYF. As DNA, the CDR3 is TGTGCCAGCATCTCAGCAGGGGCTAACGAGGCGACCTACGAGCAGTACTTC.